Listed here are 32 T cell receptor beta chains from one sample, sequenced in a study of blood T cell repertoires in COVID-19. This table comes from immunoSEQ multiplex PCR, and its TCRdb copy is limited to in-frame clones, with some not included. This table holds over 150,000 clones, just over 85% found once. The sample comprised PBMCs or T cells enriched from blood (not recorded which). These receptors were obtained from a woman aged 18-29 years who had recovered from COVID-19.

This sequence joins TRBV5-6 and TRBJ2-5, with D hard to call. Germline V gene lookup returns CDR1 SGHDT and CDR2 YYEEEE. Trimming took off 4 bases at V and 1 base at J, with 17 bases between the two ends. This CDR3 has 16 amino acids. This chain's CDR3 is CASSLGPIGIQETQYF. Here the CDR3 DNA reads TGTGCCAGCAGCCTGGGCCCTATCGGTATCCAAGAGACCCAGTACTTC. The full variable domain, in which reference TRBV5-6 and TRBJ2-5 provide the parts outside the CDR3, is DAGVTQSPTHLIKTRGQQVTLRCSPKSGHDTVSWYQQALGQGPQFIFQYYEEEERQRGNFPDRFSGHQFPNYSSELNVNALLLGDSALYLCASSLGPIGIQETQYFGPGTRLLVL.

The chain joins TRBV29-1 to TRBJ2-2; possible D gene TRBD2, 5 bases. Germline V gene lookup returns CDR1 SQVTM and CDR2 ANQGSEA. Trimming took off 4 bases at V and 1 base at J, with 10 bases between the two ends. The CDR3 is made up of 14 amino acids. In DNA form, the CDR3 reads TGCAGCGTTGGCGGAGGATGGAACACCGGGGAGCTGTTTTTT. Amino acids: CSVGGGWNTGELFF.

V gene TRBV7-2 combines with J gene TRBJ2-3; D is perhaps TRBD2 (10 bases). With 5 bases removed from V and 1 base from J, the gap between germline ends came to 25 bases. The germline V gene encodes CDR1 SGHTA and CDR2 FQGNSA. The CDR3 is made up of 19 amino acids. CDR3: CASSLNRGPGTSGTDTQYF. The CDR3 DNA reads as TGTGCCAGCAGCCTAAACAGGGGGCCCGGGACTAGCGGCACAGATACGCAGTATTTT.

The CDR3 loop is CASSVDLTWDEQFF. The CDR3 bases are TGTGCCAGCAGCGTAGACCTGACTTGGGATGAGCAGTTCTTC. The chain employs TRBV9 and TRBJ2-1, with unresolved D. The V gene's germline CDR1 is SGDLS and CDR2 YYNGEE. The CDR3 spans 14 residues. V dropped 0 bases and J dropped 8 bases, with 12 bases sitting between them.

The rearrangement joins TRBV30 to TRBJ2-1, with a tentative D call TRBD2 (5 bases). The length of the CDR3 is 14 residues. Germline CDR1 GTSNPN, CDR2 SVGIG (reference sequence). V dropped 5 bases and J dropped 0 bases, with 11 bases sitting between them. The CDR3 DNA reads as TGTGCCTGGTCAATAGCGACCTCCTACAATGAGCAGTTCTTC. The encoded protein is CAWSIATSYNEQFF.

This CDR3 reads CASSQDWPSGPSYNEQFF. CDR3 bases: TGCGCCAGCAGCCAAGATTGGCCTAGCGGGCCCTCCTACAATGAGCAGTTCTTC. This sequence joins TRBV4-3 and TRBJ2-1; 8 nucleotides line up with TRBD2. The CDR3 has 18 residues. V was clipped by 0 bases and J by 0 bases; unmatched bases: 7. The germline V gene encodes CDR1 LGHNA and CDR2 YSLEER.

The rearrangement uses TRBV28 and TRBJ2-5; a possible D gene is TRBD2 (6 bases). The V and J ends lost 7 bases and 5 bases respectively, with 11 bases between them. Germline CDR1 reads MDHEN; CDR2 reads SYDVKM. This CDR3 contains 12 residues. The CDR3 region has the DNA TGTGCCAGCACTCTCCGGGGGGAGACCCAGTACTTC. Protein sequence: CASTLRGETQYF. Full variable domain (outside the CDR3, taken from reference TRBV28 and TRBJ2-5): DVKVTQSSRYLVKRTGEKVFLECVQDMDHENMFWYRQDPGLGLRLIYFSYDVKMKEKGDIPEGYSVSREKKERFSLILESASTNQTSMYLCASTLRGETQYFGPGTRLLVL.

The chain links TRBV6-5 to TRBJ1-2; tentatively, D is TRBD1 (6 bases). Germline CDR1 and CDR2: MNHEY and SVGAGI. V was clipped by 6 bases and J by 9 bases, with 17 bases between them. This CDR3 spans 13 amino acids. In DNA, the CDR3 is TGTGCCAGCAGGGACCGCAGGGGATCGCGCTACACCTTC. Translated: CASRDRRGSRYTF.

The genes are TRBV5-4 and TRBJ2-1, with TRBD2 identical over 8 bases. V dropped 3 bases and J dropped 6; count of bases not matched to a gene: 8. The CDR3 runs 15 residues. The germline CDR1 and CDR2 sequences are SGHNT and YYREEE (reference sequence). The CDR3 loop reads CASSSPGAGVNEQFF. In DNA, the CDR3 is TGTGCCAGCAGCTCGCCTGGAGCGGGAGTCAATGAGCAGTTCTTC. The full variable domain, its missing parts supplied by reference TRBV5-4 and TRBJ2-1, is ETGVTQSPTHLIKTRGQQVTLRCSSQSGHNTVSWYQQALGQGPQFIFQYYREEENGRGNFPPRFSGLQFPNYSSELNVNALELDDSALYLCASSSPGAGVNEQFFGPGTRLTVL.

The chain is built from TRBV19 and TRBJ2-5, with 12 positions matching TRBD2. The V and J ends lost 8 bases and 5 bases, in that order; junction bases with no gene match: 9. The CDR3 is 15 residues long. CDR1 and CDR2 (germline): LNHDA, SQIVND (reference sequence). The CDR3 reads CASALRLAGAETQYF. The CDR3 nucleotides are TGTGCCAGTGCCCTCCGACTAGCGGGAGCGGAGACCCAGTACTTC. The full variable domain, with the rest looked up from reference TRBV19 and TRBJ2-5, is DGGITQSPKYLFRKEGQNVTLSCEQNLNHDAMYWYRQDPGQGLRLIYYSQIVNDFQKGDIAEGYSVSREKKESFPLTVTSAQKNPTAFYLCASALRLAGAETQYFGPGTRLLVL.

This chain's CDR3 is CASSRDSSYNSPLHF. The DNA for the CDR3 is TGTGCCAGCAGTAGAGATAGCTCCTATAATTCACCCCTCCACTTT. V and J are TRBV27 and TRBJ1-6; no definite D call. Germline V CDR1 and CDR2: MNHEY, SMNVEV (reference sequence). V lost 5 bases to trimming and J lost 0 bases, with 8 bases between them. The CDR3 has 15 amino acids.

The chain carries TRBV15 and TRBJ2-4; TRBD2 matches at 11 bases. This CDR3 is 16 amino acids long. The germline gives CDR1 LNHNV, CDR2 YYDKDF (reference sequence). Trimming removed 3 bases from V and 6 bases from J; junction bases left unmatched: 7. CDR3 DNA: TGTGCCACCAGCAGGTCTACTAGCGGGGGTTCAAACATTCAGTACTTC. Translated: CATSRSTSGGSNIQYF.

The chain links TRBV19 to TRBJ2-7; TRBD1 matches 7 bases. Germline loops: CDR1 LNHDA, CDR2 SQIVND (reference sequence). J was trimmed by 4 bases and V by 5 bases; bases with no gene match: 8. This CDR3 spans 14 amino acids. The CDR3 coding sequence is TGTGCCAGTAGTCGCAATAGGGGGCAGTACGAGCAGTACTTC. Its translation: CASSRNRGQYEQYF.

In DNA form, the CDR3 reads TGTGCCAGCAGCCCGGGACAGGTTTGGGTACGGTACACCTTC. Translated: CASSPGQVWVRYTF. The chain carries TRBV7-2 and TRBJ1-2; 8 bases are a match to TRBD1. Losses at the gene ends were 5 bases for V and 11 bases for J; bases not matched to a gene: 13. Germline CDR1 reads SGHTA; CDR2 reads FQGNSA. The CDR3 is 14 residues long.

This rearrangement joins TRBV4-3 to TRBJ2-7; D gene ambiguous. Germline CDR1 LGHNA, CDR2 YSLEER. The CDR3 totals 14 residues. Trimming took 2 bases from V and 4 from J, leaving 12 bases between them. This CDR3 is CASSQSYQTYEQYF. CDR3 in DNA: TGCGCCAGCAGCCAATCCTATCAGACTTACGAGCAGTACTTC.

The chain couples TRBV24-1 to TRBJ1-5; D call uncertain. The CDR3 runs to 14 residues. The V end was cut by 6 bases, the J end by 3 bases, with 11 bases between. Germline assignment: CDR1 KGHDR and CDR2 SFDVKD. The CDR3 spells CATSWGGANQPQHF. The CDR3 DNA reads TGTGCCACCAGTTGGGGAGGCGCCAATCAGCCCCAGCATTTT.

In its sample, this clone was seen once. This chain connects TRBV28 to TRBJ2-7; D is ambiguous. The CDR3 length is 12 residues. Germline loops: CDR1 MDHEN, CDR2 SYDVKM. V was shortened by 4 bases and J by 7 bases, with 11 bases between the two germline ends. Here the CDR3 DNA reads TGTGCCAGCAGTTCCTCAGTGAGGGAGCAGTACTTC. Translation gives CASSSSVREQYF.

The CDR3 nucleotides read TGTGCCAGCAAGGGGGAAACGAACACCGGGGAGCTGTTTTTT. This encodes CASKGETNTGELFF. The J gene is TRBJ2-2, the V gene TRBV28, with TRBD1 as a possible D gene (6 bases). V lost 7 bases and J lost 0, with 9 bases in between. CDR1 is MDHEN, CDR2 SYDVKM, per germline. There are 14 residues in the CDR3.

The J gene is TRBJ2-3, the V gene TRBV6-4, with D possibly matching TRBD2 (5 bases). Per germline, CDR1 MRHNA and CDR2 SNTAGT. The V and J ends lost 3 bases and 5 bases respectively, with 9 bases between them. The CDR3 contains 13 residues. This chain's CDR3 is CASSETEGDTQYF. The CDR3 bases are TGTGCCAGCAGTGAAACCGAGGGAGATACGCAGTATTTT.

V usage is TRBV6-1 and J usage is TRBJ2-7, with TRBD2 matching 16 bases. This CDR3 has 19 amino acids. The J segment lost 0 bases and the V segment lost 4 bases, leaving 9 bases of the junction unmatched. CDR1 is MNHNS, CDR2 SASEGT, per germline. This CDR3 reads CASSARPGLAGGSSYEQYF. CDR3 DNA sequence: TGTGCCAGCAGTGCCCGTCCGGGACTAGCGGGGGGGAGCTCCTACGAGCAGTACTTC.

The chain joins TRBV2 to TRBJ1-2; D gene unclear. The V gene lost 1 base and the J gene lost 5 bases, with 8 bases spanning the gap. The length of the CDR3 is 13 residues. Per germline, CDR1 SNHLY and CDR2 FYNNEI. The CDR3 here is CASSEVGGYGYTF. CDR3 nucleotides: TGTGCCAGCAGTGAAGTGGGAGGGTATGGCTACACCTTC.

CDR3 loop: CASSEGQNTEAFF. For the CDR3, the DNA is TGTGCCAGCAGCGAGGGACAGAACACTGAAGCTTTCTTT. The chain links TRBV6-4 to TRBJ1-1, with a tentative D call TRBD1 (6 bases). V lost 6 bases and J 1 base, leaving 9 bases between the germline ends. CDR3 length: 13 residues. The germline V gene encodes CDR1 MRHNA and CDR2 SNTAGT.

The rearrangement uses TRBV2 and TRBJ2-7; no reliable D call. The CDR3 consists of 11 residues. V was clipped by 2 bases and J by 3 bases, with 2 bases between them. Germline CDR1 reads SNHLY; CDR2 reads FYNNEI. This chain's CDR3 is CASSEHYEQYF. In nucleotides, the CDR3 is TGTGCCAGCAGTGAACACTACGAGCAGTACTTC.

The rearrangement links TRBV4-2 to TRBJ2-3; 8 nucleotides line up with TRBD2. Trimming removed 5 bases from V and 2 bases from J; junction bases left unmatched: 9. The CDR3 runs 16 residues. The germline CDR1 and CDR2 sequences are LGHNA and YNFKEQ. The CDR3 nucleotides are TGTGCCAGCAGCAACACAGCGGGGGCCCACACAGATACGCAGTATTTT. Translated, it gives CASSNTAGAHTDTQYF.

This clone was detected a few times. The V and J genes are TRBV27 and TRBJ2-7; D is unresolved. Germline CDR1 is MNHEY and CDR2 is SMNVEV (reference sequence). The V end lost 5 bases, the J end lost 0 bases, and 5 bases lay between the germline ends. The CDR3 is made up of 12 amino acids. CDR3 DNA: TGTGCCAGCAGTCTCAGCTCCTACGAGCAGTACTTC. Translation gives CASSLSSYEQYF.

The CDR3 bases are TGTGCCAGCAGTAACCGGGCAACTAATGAAAAACTGTTTTTT. It is translated as CASSNRATNEKLFF. The V and J genes are TRBV27 and TRBJ1-4, with D uncertain. The CDR3 runs 14 residues. Trimming shortened V by 5 bases and J by 0 bases, and 7 bases separated the two germline ends. Germline loops: CDR1 MNHEY, CDR2 SMNVEV (reference sequence).

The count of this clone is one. Here the CDR3 DNA reads TGTGCCTGGAGTGGTACAGGGAACACCGGGGAGCTGTTTTTT. Protein: CAWSGTGNTGELFF. The V call is TRBV30, the J call TRBJ2-2; possibly TRBD1 for D (5 bases). The V end lost 1 base, the J end lost 1 base, and 7 bases lay between the germline ends. Per the germline V gene, CDR1 is GTSNPN and CDR2 is SVGIG (reference sequence). The CDR3 extends over 14 amino acids. Filled out from reference TRBV30 and TRBJ2-2, the complete variable domain reads SQTIHQWPATLVQPVGSPLSLECTVEGTSNPNLYWYRQAAGRGLQLLFYSVGIGQISSEVPQNLSASRPQDRQFILSSKKLLLSDSGFYLCAWSGTGNTGELFFGEGSRLTVL.

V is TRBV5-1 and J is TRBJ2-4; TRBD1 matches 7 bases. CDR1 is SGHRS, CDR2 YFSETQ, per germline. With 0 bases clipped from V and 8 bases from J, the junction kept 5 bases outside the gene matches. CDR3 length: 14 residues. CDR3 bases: TGCGCCAGCAGCTTGGAACAGGGGAGATACATTCAGTACTTC. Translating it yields CASSLEQGRYIQYF. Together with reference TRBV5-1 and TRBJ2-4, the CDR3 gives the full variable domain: KAGVTQTPRYLIKTRGQQVTLSCSPISGHRSVSWYQQTPGQGLQFLFEYFSETQRNKGNFPGRFSGRQFSNSRSEMNVSTLELGDSALYLCASSLEQGRYIQYFGAGTRLSVL.

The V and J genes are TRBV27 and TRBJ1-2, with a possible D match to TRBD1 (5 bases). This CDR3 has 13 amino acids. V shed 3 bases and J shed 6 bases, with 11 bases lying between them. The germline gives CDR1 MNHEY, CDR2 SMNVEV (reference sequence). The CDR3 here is CASSFARAHGYTF. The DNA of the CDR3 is TGTGCCAGCAGTTTTGCCAGGGCTCATGGCTACACCTTC.

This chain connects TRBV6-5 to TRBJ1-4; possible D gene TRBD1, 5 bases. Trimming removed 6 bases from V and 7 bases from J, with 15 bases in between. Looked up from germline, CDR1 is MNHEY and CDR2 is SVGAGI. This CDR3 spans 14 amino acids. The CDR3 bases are TGTGCCAGCAGCGCGGGGGTGGTAGGTGAAAAACTGTTTTTT. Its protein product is CASSAGVVGEKLFF.

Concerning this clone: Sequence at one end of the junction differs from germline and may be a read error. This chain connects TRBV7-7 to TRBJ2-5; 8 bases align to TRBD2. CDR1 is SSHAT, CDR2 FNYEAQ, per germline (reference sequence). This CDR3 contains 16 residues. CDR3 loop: CASSPPSRGGLETQYF. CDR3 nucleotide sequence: TGTGCTAGCAGCCCTCCCAGTCGGGGGGGCTTAGAGACCCAGTACTTC. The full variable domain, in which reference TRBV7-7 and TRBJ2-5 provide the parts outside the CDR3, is GAGVSQSPRYKVTKRGQDVTLRCDPISSHATLYWYQQALGQGPEFLTYFNYEAQPDKSGLPSDRFSAERPEGSISTLTIQRTEQRDSAMYRCASSPPSRGGLETQYFGPGTRLLVL.

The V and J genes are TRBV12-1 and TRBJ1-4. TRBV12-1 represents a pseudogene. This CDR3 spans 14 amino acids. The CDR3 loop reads CASSLNATNEKLFF. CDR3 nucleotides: TGTGCCAGCAGCCTTAATGCAACTAATGAAAAACTGTTTTTT.